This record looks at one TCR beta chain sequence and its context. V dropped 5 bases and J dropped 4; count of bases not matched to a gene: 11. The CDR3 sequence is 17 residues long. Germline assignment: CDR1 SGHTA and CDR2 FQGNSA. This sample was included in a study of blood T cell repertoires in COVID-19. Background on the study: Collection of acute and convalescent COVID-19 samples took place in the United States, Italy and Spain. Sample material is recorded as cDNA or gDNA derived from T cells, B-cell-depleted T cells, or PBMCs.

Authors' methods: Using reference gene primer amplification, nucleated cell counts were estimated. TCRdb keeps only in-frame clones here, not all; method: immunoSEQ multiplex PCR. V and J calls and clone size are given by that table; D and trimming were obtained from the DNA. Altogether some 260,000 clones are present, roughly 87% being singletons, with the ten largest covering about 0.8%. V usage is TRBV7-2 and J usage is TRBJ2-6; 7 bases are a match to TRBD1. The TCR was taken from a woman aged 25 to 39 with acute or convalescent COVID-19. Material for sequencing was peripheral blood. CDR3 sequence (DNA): TGTGCCAGCAGCCTGACGACCACAGGGGTGGGGGCCAACGTCCTGACTTTC. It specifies CASSLTTTGVGANVLTF.